These T cell receptor beta chains were read from a single sample in a study of cytomegalovirus exposure and HLA in healthy donors. The data were produced by immunoSEQ multiplex PCR, yet TCRdb's version contains in-frame clones alone and is incomplete. The sample lists under 150,000 clones, approximately 80% occurring once. What was sequenced was PBMCs. These receptors were taken from a woman aged 40 to 50 in good health and CMV-seronegative. Both conserved end residues are part of each CDR3. The D gene is left open where the match is weak. Clone size is shown for a subset of rows, as once, few, many or a class of expanded clone.

clone size: -
D gene: TRBD1
J gene: TRBJ1-1
V gene: TRBV19
CDR3 DNA: TGTGCCAGTAGTTTATTTGACAGGGTCTTTACTGAAGCTTTCTTT
CDR3 protein: CASSLFDRVFTEAFF

clone size: -
D gene: TRBD1
J gene: TRBJ2-7
V gene: TRBV12-5
CDR3 DNA: TGTGCTAGTGGTTTGGTACTCGGGACAGGGGACTACGAGCAGTACTTC
CDR3 protein: CASGLVLGTGDYEQYF

clone size: -
D gene: -
J gene: TRBJ2-1
V gene: TRBV27
CDR3 DNA: TGTGCCAGCAGTGTCCGGCGCGGGTACAATGAGCAGTTCTTC
CDR3 protein: CASSVRRGYNEQFF

clone size: -
D gene: TRBD2
J gene: TRBJ2-1
V gene: TRBV27
CDR3 DNA: TGTGCCAGCAGTCGTTGGGCTAGCGGCCACAATGAGCAGTTCTTC
CDR3 protein: CASSRWASGHNEQFF

clone size: -
D gene: TRBD1
J gene: TRBJ2-7
V gene: TRBV4-1
CDR3 DNA: TGCGCCAGCAGCCAAGAGGGGCAGGGGGCATACGAGCAGTACTTC
CDR3 protein: CASSQEGQGAYEQYF

clone size: -
D gene: -
J gene: TRBJ2-2
V gene: TRBV6-4
CDR3 DNA: TGTGCCAGCAGTGACCGAACGGGGGACTACACCGGGGAGCTGTTTTTT
CDR3 protein: CASSDRTGDYTGELFF

clone size: -
D gene: TRBD1
J gene: TRBJ1-2
V gene: TRBV20-1
CDR3 DNA: TGCAGTGCTAGAGGACAGGGTGGCTACACCTTC
CDR3 protein: CSARGQGGYTF

clone size: few
D gene: -
J gene: TRBJ2-3
V gene: TRBV29-1
CDR3 DNA: TGCAGCGTTGTGGGGGGGCTGGATACGCAGTATTTT
CDR3 protein: CSVVGGLDTQYF

clone size: -
D gene: -
J gene: TRBJ1-5
V gene: TRBV4-2
CDR3 DNA: TGTGCCAGCAGCCAAGACAAAGGCCTCGGGCAGCCCCAGCATTTT
CDR3 protein: CASSQDKGLGQPQHF

clone size: -
D gene: -
J gene: TRBJ2-7
V gene: TRBV5-1
CDR3 DNA: TGCGCCAGCAGCTCGTCCCCGGGGTCCTACGAGCAGTACTTC
CDR3 protein: CASSSSPGSYEQYF

clone size: -
D gene: -
J gene: TRBJ2-2
V gene: TRBV30
CDR3 DNA: TGTGCCTGGATACCAGAGAACACCGGGGAGCTGTTTTTT
CDR3 protein: CAWIPENTGELFF

clone size: few
D gene: TRBD1
J gene: TRBJ2-3
V gene: TRBV5-6
CDR3 DNA: TGTGCCAGCAGCTTTGGGGGACAGGGCACAGATACGCAGTATTTT
CDR3 protein: CASSFGGQGTDTQYF

clone size: -
D gene: TRBD1
J gene: TRBJ2-3
V gene: TRBV14
CDR3 DNA: TGTGCCAGCAGCCAGAATACCCCCTACAGGGGGCAAGATACGCAGTATTTT
CDR3 protein: CASSQNTPYRGQDTQYF

clone size: -
D gene: TRBD2
J gene: TRBJ2-7
V gene: TRBV11-3
CDR3 DNA: TGTGCCAGCAGCCTCAAGCGGGGGTTTACCTACGAGCAGTACTTC
CDR3 protein: CASSLKRGFTYEQYF

clone size: -
D gene: -
J gene: TRBJ2-3
V gene: TRBV10-2
CDR3 DNA: TGCGCCAGCAGTGAAAGAGGGGATACGCAGTATTTT
CDR3 protein: CASSERGDTQYF

clone size: -
D gene: TRBD1
J gene: TRBJ1-3
V gene: TRBV28
CDR3 DNA: TGTGCCAGCAGTTCCCTCGAGGGACAGGGGAGAGGAAACACCATATATTTT
CDR3 protein: CASSSLEGQGRGNTIYF

clone size: once
D gene: -
J gene: TRBJ1-1
V gene: TRBV10-2
CDR3 DNA: TGCGCCAGCAGCCCCACGGTTAGGAACACTGAAGCTTTCTTT
CDR3 protein: CASSPTVRNTEAFF

clone size: -
D gene: TRBD1
J gene: TRBJ2-7
V gene: TRBV28
CDR3 DNA: TGTGCCAGCAGTTTATTCCAGGGGGCAATCGAGCAGTACTTC
CDR3 protein: CASSLFQGAIEQYF

clone size: -
D gene: TRBD1
J gene: TRBJ1-2
V gene: TRBV7-9
CDR3 DNA: TGTGCCAGCCAAATGGGAGGGGGACAGGGATATGGCTACACCTTC
CDR3 protein: CASQMGGGQGYGYTF

clone size: -
D gene: TRBD2
J gene: TRBJ2-1
V gene: TRBV28
CDR3 DNA: TGTGCCAGCAGTCCAGCGGGAGGGCCGAATGAGCAGTTCTTC
CDR3 protein: CASSPAGGPNEQFF

clone size: -
D gene: TRBD2
J gene: TRBJ2-7
V gene: TRBV30
CDR3 DNA: TGTGCCTGGAAAGAGGGACTAGCCTCCTACGAGCAGTACTTC
CDR3 protein: CAWKEGLASYEQYF

clone size: -
D gene: TRBD1
J gene: TRBJ1-2
V gene: TRBV28
CDR3 DNA: TGTGCCAGCAGGGCTCAGACAGGGGAAGGCTACACCTTC
CDR3 protein: CASRAQTGEGYTF

clone size: -
D gene: TRBD2
J gene: TRBJ2-4
V gene: TRBV7-2
CDR3 DNA: TGTGCCAGCAGCTCTAGCGGGGGAGGCATCTTAGCCAAAAACATTCAGTACTTC
CDR3 protein: CASSSSGGGILAKNIQYF

clone size: -
D gene: -
J gene: TRBJ2-7
V gene: TRBV21-1
CDR3 DNA: TGTGCCAGCAGCAAAGACCCCCCAAACGGTTACGAGCAGTACTTC
CDR3 protein: CASSKDPPNGYEQYF

clone size: -
D gene: -
J gene: TRBJ2-2
V gene: TRBV7-9
CDR3 DNA: TGTGCCAGCACCTGGTGGCGGGAGAACACCGGGGAGCTGTTTTTT
CDR3 protein: CASTWWRENTGELFF

clone size: -
D gene: -
J gene: TRBJ1-4
V gene: TRBV6-6
CDR3 DNA: TGTGCCAACAGACCGGGTAATGAAAAACTGTTTTTT
CDR3 protein: CANRPGNEKLFF

clone size: medium-sized
D gene: TRBD2
J gene: TRBJ2-3
V gene: TRBV6-4
CDR3 DNA: TGTGCCAGCAGTGTGACTAGCGGGAGCGATACGCAGTATTTT
CDR3 protein: CASSVTSGSDTQYF

clone size: few
D gene: -
J gene: TRBJ2-1
V gene: TRBV2
CDR3 DNA: TGTGCCAGCAGTGATCTAAGCTCCTACAATGAGCAGTTCTTC
CDR3 protein: CASSDLSSYNEQFF

clone size: -
D gene: TRBD2
J gene: TRBJ2-7
V gene: TRBV11-2
CDR3 DNA: TGTGCCAGCAGGCGGGGGGAGGGACTAACCTACGAGCAGTACTTC
CDR3 protein: CASRRGEGLTYEQYF

clone size: -
D gene: -
J gene: TRBJ1-2
V gene: TRBV15
CDR3 DNA: TGTGCCACCAGCACTTACTTGGGCGCATGGGGCTACACCTTC
CDR3 protein: CATSTYLGAWGYTF

clone size: -
D gene: -
J gene: TRBJ2-1
V gene: TRBV15
CDR3 DNA: TGTGCCACCAGCTCCGATAGCTCCTACAATGAGCAGTTCTTC
CDR3 protein: CATSSDSSYNEQFF

clone size: -
D gene: -
J gene: TRBJ2-7
V gene: TRBV6-1
CDR3 DNA: TGTGCCAGCGGTCGCGGGGATGCTTCCTACGAGCAGTACTTC
CDR3 protein: CASGRGDASYEQYF

clone size: -
D gene: -
J gene: TRBJ2-7
V gene: TRBV11-2
CDR3 DNA: TGTGCCAGCAGCCATGTCTCTGGGGGGGGCCCCAACGAGCAGTACTTC
CDR3 protein: CASSHVSGGGPNEQYF

clone size: -
D gene: TRBD2
J gene: TRBJ2-1
V gene: TRBV9
CDR3 DNA: TGTGCCAGCAGCGTAAAGGCGGGGGGCTGGAGTGAGCAGTTCTTC
CDR3 protein: CASSVKAGGWSEQFF

clone size: once
D gene: TRBD2
J gene: TRBJ2-1
V gene: TRBV30
CDR3 DNA: TGTGCCTGGAGTCGCGATAGCGGGCCCTACAATGAGCAGTTCTTC
CDR3 protein: CAWSRDSGPYNEQFF

clone size: -
D gene: TRBD1
J gene: TRBJ1-2
V gene: TRBV14
CDR3 DNA: TGTGCCAGCAGCCGGGACAGGTCTAACTATGGCTACACCTTC
CDR3 protein: CASSRDRSNYGYTF

clone size: -
D gene: -
J gene: TRBJ1-6
V gene: TRBV2
CDR3 DNA: TGTGCCAGCAGTTCCCAGCAGGGGAATAATTCACCCCTCCACTTT
CDR3 protein: CASSSQQGNNSPLHF

clone size: -
D gene: TRBD2
J gene: TRBJ2-4
V gene: TRBV13
CDR3 DNA: TGTGCCAGCAGCCCGTCCCCGGGTAGCGGGGGGGGTAAAAACAGTCAGTACTTC
CDR3 protein: CASSPSPGSGGGKNSQYF